The source of this T cell receptor beta chain is a study of neoadjuvant nivolumab and ipilimumab in lung cancer. CDR1 is MNHEY and CDR2 is SMNVEV in the germline V gene (reference sequence). This CDR3 comprises 15 residues. J was trimmed by 9 bases and V by 2 bases; bases with no gene match: 8. For this clone: Antigen unknown.

The repertoire was sequenced with immunoSEQ multiplex PCR; TCRdb's copy has only in-frame clones and lacks some. The repertoire consists of roughly 19,000 clones, with more than 65% occurring once and the leading ten covering roughly 7%. Whole-study results and caveats: From pretherapy to surgery, tumor richness and clonality rose with dual therapy.

The V call is TRBV27, the J call TRBJ2-1, with 9 bases aligning to TRBD2. The source was tumor tissue, collected after neoadjuvant nivolumab, alone or with ipilimumab, at or shortly before surgery. This TCR came from an adult with non-small cell lung cancer. The DNA for the CDR3 is TGTGCCAGCAGTTTAAGGCTAGCGGGATCGGGTGAGCAGTTCTTC. This codes for CASSLRLAGSGEQFF.